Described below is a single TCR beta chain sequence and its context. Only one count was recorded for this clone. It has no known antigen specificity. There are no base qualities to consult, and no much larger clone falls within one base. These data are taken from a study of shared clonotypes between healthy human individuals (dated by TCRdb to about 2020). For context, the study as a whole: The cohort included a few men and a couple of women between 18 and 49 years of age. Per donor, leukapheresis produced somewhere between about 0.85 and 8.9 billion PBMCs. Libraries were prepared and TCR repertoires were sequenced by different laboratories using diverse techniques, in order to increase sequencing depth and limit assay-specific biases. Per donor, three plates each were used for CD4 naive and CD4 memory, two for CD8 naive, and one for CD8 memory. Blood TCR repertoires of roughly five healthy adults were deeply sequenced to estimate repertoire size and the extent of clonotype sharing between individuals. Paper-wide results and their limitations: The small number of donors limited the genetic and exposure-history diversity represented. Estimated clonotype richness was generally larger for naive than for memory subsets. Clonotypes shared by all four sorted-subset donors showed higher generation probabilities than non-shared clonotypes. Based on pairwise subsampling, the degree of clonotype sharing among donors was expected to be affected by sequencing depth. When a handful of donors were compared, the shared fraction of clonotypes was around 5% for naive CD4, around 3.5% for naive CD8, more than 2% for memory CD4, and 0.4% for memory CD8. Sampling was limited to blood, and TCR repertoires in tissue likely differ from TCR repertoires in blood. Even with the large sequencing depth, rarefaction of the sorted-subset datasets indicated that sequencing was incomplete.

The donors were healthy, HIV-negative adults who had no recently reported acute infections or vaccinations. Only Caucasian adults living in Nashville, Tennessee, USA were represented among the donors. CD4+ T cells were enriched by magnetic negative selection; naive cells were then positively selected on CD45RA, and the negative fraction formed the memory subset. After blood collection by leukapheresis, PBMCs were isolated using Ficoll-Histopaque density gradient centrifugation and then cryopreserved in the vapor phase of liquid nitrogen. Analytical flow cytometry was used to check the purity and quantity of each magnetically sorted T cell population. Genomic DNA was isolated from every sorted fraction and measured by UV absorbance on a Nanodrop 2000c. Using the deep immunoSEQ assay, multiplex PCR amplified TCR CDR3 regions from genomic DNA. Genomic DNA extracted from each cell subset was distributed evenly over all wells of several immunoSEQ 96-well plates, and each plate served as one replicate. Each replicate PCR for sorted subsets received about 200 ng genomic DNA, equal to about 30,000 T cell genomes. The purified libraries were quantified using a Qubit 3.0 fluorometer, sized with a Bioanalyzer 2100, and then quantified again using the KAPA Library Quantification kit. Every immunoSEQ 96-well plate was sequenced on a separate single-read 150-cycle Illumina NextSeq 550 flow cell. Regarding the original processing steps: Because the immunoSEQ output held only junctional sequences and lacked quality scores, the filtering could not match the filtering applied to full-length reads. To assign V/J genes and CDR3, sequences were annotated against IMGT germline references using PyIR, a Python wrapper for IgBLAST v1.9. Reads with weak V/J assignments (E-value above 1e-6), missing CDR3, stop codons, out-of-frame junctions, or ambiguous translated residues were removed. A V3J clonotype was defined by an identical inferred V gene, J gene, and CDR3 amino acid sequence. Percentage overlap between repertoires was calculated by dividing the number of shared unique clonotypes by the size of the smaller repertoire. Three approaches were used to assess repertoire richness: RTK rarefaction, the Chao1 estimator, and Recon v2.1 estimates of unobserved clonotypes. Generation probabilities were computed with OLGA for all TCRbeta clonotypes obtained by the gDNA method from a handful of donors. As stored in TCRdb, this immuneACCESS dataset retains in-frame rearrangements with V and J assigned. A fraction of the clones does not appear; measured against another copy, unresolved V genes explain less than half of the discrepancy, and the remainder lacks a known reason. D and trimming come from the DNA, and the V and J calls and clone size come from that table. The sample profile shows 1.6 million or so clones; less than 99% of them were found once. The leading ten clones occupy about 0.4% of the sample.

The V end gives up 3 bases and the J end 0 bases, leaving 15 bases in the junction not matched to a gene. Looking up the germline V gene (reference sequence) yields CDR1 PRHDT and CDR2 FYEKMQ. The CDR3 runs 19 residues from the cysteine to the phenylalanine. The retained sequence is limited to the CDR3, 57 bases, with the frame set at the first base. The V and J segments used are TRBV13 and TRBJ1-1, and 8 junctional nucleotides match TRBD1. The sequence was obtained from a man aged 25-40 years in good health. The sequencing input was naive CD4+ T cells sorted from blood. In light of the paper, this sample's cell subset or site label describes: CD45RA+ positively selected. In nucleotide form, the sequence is TGTGCCAGCAGCTTCTCGCAGGGGGCCTTCCCTGGGTTGAACACTGAAGCTTTCTTT. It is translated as CASSFSQGAFPGLNTEAFF.